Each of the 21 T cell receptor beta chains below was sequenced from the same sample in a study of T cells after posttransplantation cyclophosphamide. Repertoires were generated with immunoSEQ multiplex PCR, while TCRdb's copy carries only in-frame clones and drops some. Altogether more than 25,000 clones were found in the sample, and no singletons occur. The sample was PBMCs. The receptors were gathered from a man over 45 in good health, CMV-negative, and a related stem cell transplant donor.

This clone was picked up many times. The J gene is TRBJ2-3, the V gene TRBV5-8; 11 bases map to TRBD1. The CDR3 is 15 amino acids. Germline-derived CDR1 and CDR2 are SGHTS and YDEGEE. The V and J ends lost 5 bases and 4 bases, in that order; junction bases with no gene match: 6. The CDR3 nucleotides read TGTGCCAGCAGGGATACGGGACAGGGGGCAGATACGCAGTATTTT. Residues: CASRDTGQGADTQYF. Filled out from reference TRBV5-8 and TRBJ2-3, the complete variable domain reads EAGVTQSPTHLIKTRGQQATLRCSPISGHTSVYWYQQALGLGLQFLLWYDEGEERNRGNFPPRFSGRQFPNYSSELNVNALELEDSALYLCASRDTGQGADTQYFGPGTRLTVL.

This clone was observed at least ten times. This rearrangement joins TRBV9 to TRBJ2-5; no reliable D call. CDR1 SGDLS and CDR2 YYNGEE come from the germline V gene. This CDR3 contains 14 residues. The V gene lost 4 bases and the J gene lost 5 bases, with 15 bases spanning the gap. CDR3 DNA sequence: TGTGCCAGCAGCAGTCCTTTTAGGCGGGAGACCCAGTACTTC. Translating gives CASSSPFRRETQYF.

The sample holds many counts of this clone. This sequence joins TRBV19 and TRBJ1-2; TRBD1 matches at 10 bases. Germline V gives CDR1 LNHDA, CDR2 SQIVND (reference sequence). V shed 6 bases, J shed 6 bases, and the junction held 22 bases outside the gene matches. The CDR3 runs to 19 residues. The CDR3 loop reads CASRQSPPFRDRGRNGYTF. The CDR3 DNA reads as TGTGCCAGTAGGCAATCTCCCCCCTTCCGGGACAGGGGACGGAATGGCTACACCTTC.

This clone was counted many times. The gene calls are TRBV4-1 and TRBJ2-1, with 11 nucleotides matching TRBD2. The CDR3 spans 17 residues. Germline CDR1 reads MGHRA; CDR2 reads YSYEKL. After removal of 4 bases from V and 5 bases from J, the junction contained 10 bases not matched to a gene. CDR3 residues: CASSPISGTSGNNEQFF. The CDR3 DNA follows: TGCGCCAGCAGCCCTATCTCCGGGACTAGCGGTAACAATGAGCAGTTCTTC.

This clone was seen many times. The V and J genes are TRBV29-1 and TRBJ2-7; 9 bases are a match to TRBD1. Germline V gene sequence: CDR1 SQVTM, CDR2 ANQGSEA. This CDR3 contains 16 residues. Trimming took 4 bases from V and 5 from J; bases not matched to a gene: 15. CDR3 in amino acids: CSVAATPGQGRNEQYF. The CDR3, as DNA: TGCAGCGTTGCTGCTACCCCGGGACAGGGTCGCAACGAGCAGTACTTC.

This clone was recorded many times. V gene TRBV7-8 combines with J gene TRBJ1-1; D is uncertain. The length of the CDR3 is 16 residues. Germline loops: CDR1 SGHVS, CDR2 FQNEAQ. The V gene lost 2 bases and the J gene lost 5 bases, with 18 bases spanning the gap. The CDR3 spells CASSLPAVYSATEAFF. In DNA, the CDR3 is TGTGCCAGCAGCTTACCCGCCGTCTACTCCGCGACTGAAGCTTTCTTT.

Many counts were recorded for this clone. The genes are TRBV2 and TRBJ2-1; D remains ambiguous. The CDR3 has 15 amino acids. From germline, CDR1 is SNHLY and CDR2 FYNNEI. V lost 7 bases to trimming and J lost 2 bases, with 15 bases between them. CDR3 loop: CASTATTPTYNEQFF. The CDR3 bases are TGTGCCAGCACTGCCACAACCCCGACCTACAATGAGCAGTTCTTC.

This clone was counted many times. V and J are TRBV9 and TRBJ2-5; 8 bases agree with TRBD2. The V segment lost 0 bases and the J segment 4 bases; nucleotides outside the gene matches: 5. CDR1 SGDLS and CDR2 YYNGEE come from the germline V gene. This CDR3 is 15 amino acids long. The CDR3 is CASSVDGGAGETQYF. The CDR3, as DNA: TGTGCCAGCAGCGTAGACGGGGGGGCCGGAGAGACCCAGTACTTC.

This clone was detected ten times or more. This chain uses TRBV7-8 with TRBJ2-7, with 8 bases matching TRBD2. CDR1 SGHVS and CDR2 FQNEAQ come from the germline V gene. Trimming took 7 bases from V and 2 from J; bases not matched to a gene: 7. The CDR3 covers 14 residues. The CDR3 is CASNLGGDAYEQYF. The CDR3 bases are TGTGCCAGCAACCTCGGGGGGGACGCCTACGAGCAGTACTTC.

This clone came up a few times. The CDR3 region has the DNA TGTGCCAGCAGTGGCAGACAGGGGGCCGGCTCCTACAATGAGCAGTTCTTC. Protein product: CASSGRQGAGSYNEQFF. The chain joins TRBV6-1 to TRBJ2-1; TRBD1 matches 10 bases. The CDR3 runs to 17 residues. Per the germline V gene, CDR1 is MNHNS and CDR2 is SASEGT. The ends lost 4 bases at V and 0 bases at J; junction bases unmatched: 6.

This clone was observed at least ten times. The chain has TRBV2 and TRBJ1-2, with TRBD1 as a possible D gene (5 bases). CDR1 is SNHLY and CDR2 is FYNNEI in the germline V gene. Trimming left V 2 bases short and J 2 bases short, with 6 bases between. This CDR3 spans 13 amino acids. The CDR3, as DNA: TGTGCCAGCAGTGAACGACAGAACTATGGCTACACCTTC. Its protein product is CASSERQNYGYTF.

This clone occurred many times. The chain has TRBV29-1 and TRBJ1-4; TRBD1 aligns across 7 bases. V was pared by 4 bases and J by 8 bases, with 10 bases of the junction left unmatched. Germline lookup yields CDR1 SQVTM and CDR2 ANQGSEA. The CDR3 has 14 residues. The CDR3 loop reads CSVAGGRSGEKLFF. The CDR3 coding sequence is TGCAGCGTTGCAGGGGGAAGGAGTGGAGAAAAACTGTTTTTT.

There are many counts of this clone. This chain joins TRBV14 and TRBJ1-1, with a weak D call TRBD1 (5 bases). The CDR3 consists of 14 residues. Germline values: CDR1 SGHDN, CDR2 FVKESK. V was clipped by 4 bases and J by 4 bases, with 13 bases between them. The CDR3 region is CASSRRGWGTEAFF. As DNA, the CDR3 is TGTGCCAGCAGCCGTAGGGGTTGGGGCACTGAAGCTTTCTTT.

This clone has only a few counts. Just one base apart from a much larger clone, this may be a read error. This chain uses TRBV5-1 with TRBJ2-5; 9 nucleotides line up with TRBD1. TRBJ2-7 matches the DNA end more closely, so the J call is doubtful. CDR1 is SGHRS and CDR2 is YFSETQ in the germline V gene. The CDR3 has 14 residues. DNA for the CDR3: TGCGCCAGCAGCTTGTTGGGACAGGGCTACGAGCAGTACTTC. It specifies CASSLLGQGYEQYF.

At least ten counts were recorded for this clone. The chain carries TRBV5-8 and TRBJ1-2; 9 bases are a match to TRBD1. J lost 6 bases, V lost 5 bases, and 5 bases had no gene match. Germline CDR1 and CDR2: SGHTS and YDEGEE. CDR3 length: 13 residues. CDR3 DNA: TGTGCCAGCAGGCCCCGGGACAGGGATGGCTACACCTTC. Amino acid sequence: CASRPRDRDGYTF.

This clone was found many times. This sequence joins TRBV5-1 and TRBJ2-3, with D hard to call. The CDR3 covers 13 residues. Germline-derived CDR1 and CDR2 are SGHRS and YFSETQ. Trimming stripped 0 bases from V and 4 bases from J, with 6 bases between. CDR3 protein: CASSLASADTQYF. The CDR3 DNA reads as TGCGCCAGCAGCTTGGCCAGCGCAGATACGCAGTATTTT.

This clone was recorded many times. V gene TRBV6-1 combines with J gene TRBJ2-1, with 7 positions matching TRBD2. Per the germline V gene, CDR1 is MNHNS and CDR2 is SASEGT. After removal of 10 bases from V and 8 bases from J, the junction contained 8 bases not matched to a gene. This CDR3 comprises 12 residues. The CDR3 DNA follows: TGTGCCAATGGGGAGGGTTACGATGAGCAGTTCTTC. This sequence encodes CANGEGYDEQFF.

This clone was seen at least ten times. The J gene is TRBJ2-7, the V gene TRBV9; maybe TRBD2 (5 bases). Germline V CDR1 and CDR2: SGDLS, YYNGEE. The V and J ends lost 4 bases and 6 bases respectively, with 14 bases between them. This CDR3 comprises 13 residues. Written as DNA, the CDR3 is TGTGCCAGCAGCAGGCGGGTAAGTGGCGAGCAGTACTTC. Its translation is CASSRRVSGEQYF.

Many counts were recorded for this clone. This CDR3 reads CASSLAEREDSYNEQFF. The DNA of the CDR3 is TGTGCCAGCAGCTTAGCGGAGCGGGAGGACTCCTACAATGAGCAGTTCTTC. V gene TRBV7-9 combines with J gene TRBJ2-1, with 9 bases matching TRBD2. CDR3 length equals 17 residues. The ends lost 0 bases at V and 0 bases at J; junction bases unmatched: 3. Germline lookup yields CDR1 SEHNR and CDR2 FQNEAQ (reference sequence).

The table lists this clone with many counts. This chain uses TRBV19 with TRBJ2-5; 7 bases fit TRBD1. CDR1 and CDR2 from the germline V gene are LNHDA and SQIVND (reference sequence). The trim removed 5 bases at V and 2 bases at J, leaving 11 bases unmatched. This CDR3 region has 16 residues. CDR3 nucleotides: TGTGCCAGTAGTCCCCCAGGACGACAGGGACAAGAGACCCAGTACTTC. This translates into CASSPPGRQGQETQYF.

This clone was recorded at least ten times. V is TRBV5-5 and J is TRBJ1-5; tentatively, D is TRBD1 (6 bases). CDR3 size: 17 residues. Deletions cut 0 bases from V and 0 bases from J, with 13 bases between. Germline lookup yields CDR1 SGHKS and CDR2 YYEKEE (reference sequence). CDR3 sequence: CASSLGRGRDSNQPQHF. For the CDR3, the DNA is TGTGCCAGCAGCTTGGGGCGGGGGCGGGATAGCAATCAGCCCCAGCATTTT.